This TCR beta chain was found in a study of early T cells in non-severe SARS-CoV-2 infection. This clonotype has just a few counts. The TCR library protocol attached unique molecular identifiers to the individual cDNA molecules. TCRdb analysed the 5' RACE reads with MiXCR anew, one entry per CDR3 protein. The sample includes more than 65,000 distinct CDR3 sequences, 4.6% seen only once; the top ten take approximately 3.7%. The sequences come from whole blood, collected at baseline. The receptor was isolated from an adult who was a healthcare worker with PCR-confirmed SARS-CoV-2 infection or an uninfected control (not recorded which). The donor label of this sample is uncertain.

For the CDR3, the DNA is TGTGCCAGCAGCTATGGGACAGGGATGAATGAAAAACTGTTTTTT. Protein sequence: CASSYGTGMNEKLFF. The chain links TRBV5-6 to TRBJ1-4; 9 nucleotides agree with TRBD1. Germline values: CDR1 SGHDT, CDR2 YYEEEE. The CDR3 contains 15 residues. After removal of 3 bases from V and 5 bases from J, the junction contained 5 bases not matched to a gene.